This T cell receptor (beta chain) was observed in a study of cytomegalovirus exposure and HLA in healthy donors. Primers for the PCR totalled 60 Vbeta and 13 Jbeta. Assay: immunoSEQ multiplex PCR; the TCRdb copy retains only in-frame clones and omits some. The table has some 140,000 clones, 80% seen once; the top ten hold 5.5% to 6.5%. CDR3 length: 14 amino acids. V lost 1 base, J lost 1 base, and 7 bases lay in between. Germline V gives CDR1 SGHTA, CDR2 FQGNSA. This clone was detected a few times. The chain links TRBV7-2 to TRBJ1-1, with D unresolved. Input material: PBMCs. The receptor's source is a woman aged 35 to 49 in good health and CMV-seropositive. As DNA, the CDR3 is TGTGCCAGCAGCTTAGATGGAGGGAACACTGAAGCTTTCTTT. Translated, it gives CASSLDGGNTEAFF.